The 5 T cell receptor beta chains presented below share a single source sample, sequenced in a study of monozygotic twins with inflammatory bowel disease. No DNA is given; TCRdb re-called the 5' RACE reads and lists each CDR3 protein once. Its clone listing holds 300,000 to 350,000 distinct CDR3 sequences. Sequencing was performed on blood. The receptors here all came from a human donor with ulcerative colitis or Crohn's disease, or a healthy co-twin of an affected twin (not recorded which).

This chain uses TRBV6-1 with TRBJ2-5; TCRdb reports TRBD2, a call that lacks DNA to check it against. Looked up from germline, CDR1 is MNHNS and CDR2 is SASEGT. The CDR3 has 14 amino acids. This CDR3 reads CASILDPGGKTQYF.

J is TRBJ2-1 and V is TRBV5-1; as DNA is missing, the TRBD2 call by TCRdb cannot be tested. This CDR3 region has 15 residues. Germline CDR1 reads SGHRS; CDR2 reads YFSETQ. CDR3 residues: CASSPTSGSYNEQFF.

This chain uses TRBV7-9 with TRBJ1-1; the D call of TRBD1 rests on TCRdb alone, since no DNA is present to check it. Germline CDR1 reads SEHNR; CDR2 reads FQNEAQ (reference sequence). The CDR3 loop spans 14 amino acids. CDR3 region: CASSRGQTNTEAFF.

This chain links TRBV7-8 with TRBJ1-5. Germline CDR1 reads SGHVS; CDR2 reads FQNEAQ. The CDR3 totals 12 residues. The CDR3: CACSSPSRPQHF.

The chain uses TRBV6-2 or TRBV6-3 and TRBJ2-1; TCRdb calls TRBD1, which cannot be checked without DNA. This CDR3 contains 13 residues. Germline CDR1 reads MNHEY; CDR2 reads SVGEGT. The CDR3 loop reads CASRLGRGNEQFF.